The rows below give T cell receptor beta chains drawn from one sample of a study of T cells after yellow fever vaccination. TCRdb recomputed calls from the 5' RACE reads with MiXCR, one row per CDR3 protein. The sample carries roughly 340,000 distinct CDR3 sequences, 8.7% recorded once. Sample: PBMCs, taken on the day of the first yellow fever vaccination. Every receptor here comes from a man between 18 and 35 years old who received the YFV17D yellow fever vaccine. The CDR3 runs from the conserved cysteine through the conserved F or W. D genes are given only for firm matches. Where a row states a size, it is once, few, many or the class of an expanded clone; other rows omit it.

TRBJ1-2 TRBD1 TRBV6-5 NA CASSYVPGQGNYGYTF TGTGCCAGCAGTTACGTCCCGGGACAGGGGAACTATGGCTACACCTTC
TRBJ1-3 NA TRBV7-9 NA CASSLGRAGNTIYF TGTGCCAGCAGCTTAGGCAGAGCTGGAAACACCATATATTTT
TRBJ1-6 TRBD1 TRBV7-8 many CASSLAGQNSPLHF TGTGCCAGCAGCTTAGCGGGACAGAATTCACCCCTCCACTTT
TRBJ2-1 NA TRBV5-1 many CASSLTGPYPNEQFF TGCGCCAGCAGCTTGACAGGGCCTTACCCCAATGAGCAGTTCTTC
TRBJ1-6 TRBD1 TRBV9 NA CASSVEGGRNSPLHF TGTGCCAGCAGCGTAGAAGGGGGCCGAAATTCACCCCTCCACTTT
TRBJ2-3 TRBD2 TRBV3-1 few CASSRAGYTDTQYF TGTGCCAGCAGCCGAGCGGGGTACACAGATACGCAGTATTTT
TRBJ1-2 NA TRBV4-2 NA CASSQEWAGANYGYTF TGTGCCAGCAGCCAAGAATGGGCAGGGGCCAACTATGGCTACACCTTC
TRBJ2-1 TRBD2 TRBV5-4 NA CASSLDGLAEHNEQFF TGTGCCAGCAGCTTGGATGGTCTAGCGGAACACAATGAGCAGTTCTTC
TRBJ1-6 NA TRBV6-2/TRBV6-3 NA CASSYRVMDSPLHF TGTGCCAGCAGTTACAGGGTAATGGATTCACCCCTCCACTTT
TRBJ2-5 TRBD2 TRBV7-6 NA CASSELAGLRQETQYF TGTGCCAGCAGCGAACTAGCGGGGCTGAGACAAGAGACCCAGTACTTC
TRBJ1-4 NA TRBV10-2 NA CASSGTPIDEKLFF TGCGCCAGCAGCGGGACACCAATTGATGAAAAACTGTTTTTT
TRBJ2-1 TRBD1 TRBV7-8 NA CASSFRQGEDPGQFF TGTGCCAGCAGCTTTCGACAGGGGGAGGACCCGGGACAGTTCTTC
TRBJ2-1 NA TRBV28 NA CASRPDYSPSYNEQFF TGTGCCAGCAGGCCCGACTATTCCCCCTCCTACAATGAGCAGTTCTTC
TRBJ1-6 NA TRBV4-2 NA CASSRTQPSSGSGAGSPLHF TGTGCCAGCAGCCGGACTCAGCCGAGTAGCGGGTCAGGGGCAGGTTCACCCCTCCACTTT
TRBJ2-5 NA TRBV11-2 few CASSPRTIAETQYF TGTGCCAGCAGCCCAAGGACAATTGCCGAGACCCAGTACTTC
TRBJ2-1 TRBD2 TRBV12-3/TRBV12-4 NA CASSPRGGPGNEQFF TGTGCCAGCAGCCCACGGGGGGGCCCGGGCAATGAGCAGTTCTTC
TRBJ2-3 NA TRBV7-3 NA CASSLFASLSDTQYF TGTGCCAGCAGCTTGTTCGCTAGTTTGTCAGATACGCAGTATTTT
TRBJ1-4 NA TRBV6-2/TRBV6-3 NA CASSYNRGATNEKLFF TGTGCCAGCAGTTACAACCGGGGTGCAACTAATGAAAAACTGTTTTTT
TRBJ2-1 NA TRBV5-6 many CASSLDGSSYNEQFF TGTGCCAGCAGCTTGGACGGTAGCTCCTACAATGAGCAGTTCTTC
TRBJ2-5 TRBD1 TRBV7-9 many CASSLRTGARETQYF TGTGCCAGCAGCTTACGAACAGGGGCGAGAGAGACCCAGTACTTC
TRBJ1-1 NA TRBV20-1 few CSAREADEPEAFF TGCAGTGCTAGAGAGGCGGACGAGCCTGAAGCTTTCTTT
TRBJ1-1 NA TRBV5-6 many CASSFSWRGKNTEAFF TGTGCCAGCAGCTTTTCCTGGAGGGGGAAGAACACTGAAGCTTTCTTT
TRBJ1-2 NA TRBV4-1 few CASSQETTLFYGYTF TGCGCCAGCAGCCAAGAGACGACCCTCTTCTATGGCTACACCTTC
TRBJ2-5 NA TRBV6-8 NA CASRETQYF TGTGCCAGCAGGGAGACCCAGTACTTC
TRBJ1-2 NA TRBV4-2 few CASSQDTGFYGYTF TGTGCCAGCAGCCAAGATACAGGCTTCTATGGCTACACCTTC
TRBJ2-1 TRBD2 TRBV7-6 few CASRGTKNNEQFF TGTGCCAGCAGGGGGACTAAAAACAATGAGCAGTTCTTC
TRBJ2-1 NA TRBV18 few CASSPLSGGSYNEQFF TGTGCCAGCTCACCACTATCCGGGGGCTCCTACAATGAGCAGTTCTTC
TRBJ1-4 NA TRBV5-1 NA CASSLGQRGYNEKLFF TGCGCCAGCAGCCTGGGACAAAGGGGATATAATGAAAAACTGTTTTTT
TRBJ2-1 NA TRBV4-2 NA CASSQAGEAGSYNEQFF TGTGCCAGCAGCCAAGCAGGGGAAGCGGGCTCCTACAATGAGCAGTTCTTC